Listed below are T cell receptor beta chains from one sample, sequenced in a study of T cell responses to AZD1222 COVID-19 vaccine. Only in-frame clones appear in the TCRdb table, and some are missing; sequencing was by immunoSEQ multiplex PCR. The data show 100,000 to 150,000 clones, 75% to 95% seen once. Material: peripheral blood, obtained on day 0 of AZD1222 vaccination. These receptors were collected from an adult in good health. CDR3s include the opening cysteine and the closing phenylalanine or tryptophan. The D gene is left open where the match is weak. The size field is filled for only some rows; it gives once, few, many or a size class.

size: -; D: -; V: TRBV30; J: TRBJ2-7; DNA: TGTGCCTGGAGCGGGCGCTCCTACGAGCAGTACTTC; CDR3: CAWSGRSYEQYF
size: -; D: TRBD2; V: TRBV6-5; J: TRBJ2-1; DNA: TGTGCCAGCAGGAGCGGGACTACTTACAATGAGCAGTTCTTC; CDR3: CASRSGTTYNEQFF
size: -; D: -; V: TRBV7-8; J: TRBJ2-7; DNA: TGTGCCAGCAGTCCCACGCCCTCCGATTTCGAGCAGTACTTC; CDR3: CASSPTPSDFEQYF
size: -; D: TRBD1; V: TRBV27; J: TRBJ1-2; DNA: TGTGCCAGCAGTCCCCGACAGGGAGGTTACGGCTACACCTTC; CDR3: CASSPRQGGYGYTF
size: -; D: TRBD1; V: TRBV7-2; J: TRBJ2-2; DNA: TGTGCCAGCAGCTCTCGGCCGGGACAGGAAATCGGGGAGCTGTTTTTT; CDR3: CASSSRPGQEIGELFF
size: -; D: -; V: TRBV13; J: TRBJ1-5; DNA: TGTGCCAGCAGCTTACGGGGGACGGGTAATCAGCCCCAGCATTTT; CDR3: CASSLRGTGNQPQHF
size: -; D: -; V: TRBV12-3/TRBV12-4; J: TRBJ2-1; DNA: TGTGCCAGCAGTTTCGGGCATGAGCAGTTCTTC; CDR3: CASSFGHEQFF
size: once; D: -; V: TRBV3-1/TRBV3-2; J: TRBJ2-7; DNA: TGTGCCAGCAGCCAAGGATCGGCACGGCAAACCTACGAGCAGTACTTC; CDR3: CASSQGSARQTYEQYF
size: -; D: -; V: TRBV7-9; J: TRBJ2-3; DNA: TGTGCCAGCAGCTTTCCTAGCTACGGGAGCGGCACAGATACGCAGTATTTT; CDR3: CASSFPSYGSGTDTQYF
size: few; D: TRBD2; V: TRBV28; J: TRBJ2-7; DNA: TGTGCCAGCAGTTCCGTTCCCGCACCCTTAGCGGGTACCCAGTACTTC; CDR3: CASSSVPAPLAGTQYF
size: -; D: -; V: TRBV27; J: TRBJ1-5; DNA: TGTGCCAGCAGTTTGGGGAGGGGAGGGGATCAGCCCCAGCATTTT; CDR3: CASSLGRGGDQPQHF
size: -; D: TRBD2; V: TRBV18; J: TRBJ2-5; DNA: TGTGCCAGCTCACCACTCAGGACTAGCGGGTACCAAGAGACCCAGTACTTC; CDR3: CASSPLRTSGYQETQYF
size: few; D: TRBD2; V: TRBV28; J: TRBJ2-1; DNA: TGTGCCAGCACTTTGGGACTAGCGGGAGGAAGAGATGAGCAGTTCTTC; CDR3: CASTLGLAGGRDEQFF
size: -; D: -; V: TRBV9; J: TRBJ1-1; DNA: TGTGCCAGCAGCGTAGCAGGGGCTGATACTGAAGCTTTCTTT; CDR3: CASSVAGADTEAFF
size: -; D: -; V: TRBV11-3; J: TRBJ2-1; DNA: TGTGCCAGCAGCTTAGATCAAGGGGGATCAAGCTCCTACAATGAGCAGTTCTTC; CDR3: CASSLDQGGSSSYNEQFF
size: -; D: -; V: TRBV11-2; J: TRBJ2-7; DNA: TGTGCCAGCCTTGGAAGTTACGAGCAGTACTTC; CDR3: CASLGSYEQYF
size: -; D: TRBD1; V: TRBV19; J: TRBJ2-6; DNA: TGTGCCAGCACCGGGACAGGGACCAACTCTGGGGCCAACGTCCTGACTTTC; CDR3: CASTGTGTNSGANVLTF
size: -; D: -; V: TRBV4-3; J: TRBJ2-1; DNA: TGCGCCAGCAGCCAAGAGGAAGCGATGAATGAGCAGTTCTTC; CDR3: CASSQEEAMNEQFF
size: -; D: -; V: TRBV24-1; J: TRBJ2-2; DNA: TGTGCCACCACCGGGGGGCAGACCGGGGAGCTGTTTTTT; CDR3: CATTGGQTGELFF
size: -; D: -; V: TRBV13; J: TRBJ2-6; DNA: TGTGCCAGCAGCTTATTATCTGGGGCCAACGTCCTGACTTTC; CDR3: CASSLLSGANVLTF
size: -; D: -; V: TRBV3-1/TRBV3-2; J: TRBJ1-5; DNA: TGTGCCAGCAGCCAACAGGGGAGCAATCAGCCCCAGCATTTT; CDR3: CASSQQGSNQPQHF
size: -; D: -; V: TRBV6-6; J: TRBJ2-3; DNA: TGTGCCAGCAGTTACGGGGGGCCCACAGATACGCAGTATTTT; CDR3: CASSYGGPTDTQYF
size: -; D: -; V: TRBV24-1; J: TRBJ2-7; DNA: TGTGCCGCCGACAGGAACGAGCAGTACTTC; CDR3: CAADRNEQYF
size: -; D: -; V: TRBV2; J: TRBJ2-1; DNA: TGTGCCAGCAGTGAAGACAGTGAGCAGTTCTTC; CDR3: CASSEDSEQFF
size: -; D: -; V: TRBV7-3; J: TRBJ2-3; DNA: TGTGCCAGCAGCTTACAAGGCACAGATACGCAGTATTTT; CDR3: CASSLQGTDTQYF
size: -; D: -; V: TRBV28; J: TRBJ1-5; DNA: TGTGCCAGCAGGCTAGGGAGGCAGCCCCAGCATTTT; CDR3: CASRLGRQPQHF
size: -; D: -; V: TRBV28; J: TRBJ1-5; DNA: TGTGCCAGCTCCCCGCCACAGGGCCTCAATCAGCCCCAGCATTTT; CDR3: CASSPPQGLNQPQHF
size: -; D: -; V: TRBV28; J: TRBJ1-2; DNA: TGTGCCAGCAGTTTATTGCAGGGGATGGCCTATGGCTACACCTTC; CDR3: CASSLLQGMAYGYTF
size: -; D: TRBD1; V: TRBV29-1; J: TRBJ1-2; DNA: TGCAGCGCGGAGGGGACAGAACATGGCTACACCTTC; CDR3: CSAEGTEHGYTF
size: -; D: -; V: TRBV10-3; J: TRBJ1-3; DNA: TGTGCCATCAGTGTAGGGCAGCTTGGAAACACCATATATTTT; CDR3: CAISVGQLGNTIYF
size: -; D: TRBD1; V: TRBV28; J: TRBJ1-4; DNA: TGTGCCAGCAGTTTAGCTTTAAACAGGGGAACGACTATTGAAAAACTGTTTTTT; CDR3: CASSLALNRGTTIEKLFF
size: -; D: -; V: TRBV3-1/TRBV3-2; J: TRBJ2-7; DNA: TGTGCCAGCAGCCAAGCCGGATACGAGCAGTACTTC; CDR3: CASSQAGYEQYF
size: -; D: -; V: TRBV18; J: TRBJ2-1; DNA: TGTGCCAGCTCACCAGGCCTTCACAATGAGCAGTTCTTC; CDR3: CASSPGLHNEQFF
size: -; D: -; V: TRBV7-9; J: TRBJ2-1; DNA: TGTGCCAGCAGCTTAAGCTCCTGGTCGGGTGAGCAGTTCTTC; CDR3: CASSLSSWSGEQFF
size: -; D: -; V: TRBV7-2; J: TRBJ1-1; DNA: TGTGCCAGCAGCCGCTCGGGAGTCAACACTGAAGCTTTCTTT; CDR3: CASSRSGVNTEAFF
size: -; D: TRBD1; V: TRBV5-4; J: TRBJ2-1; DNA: TGTGCCAGCTCCCCGACAGGGTTTAGGAGCTCCTACAATGAGCAGTTCTTC; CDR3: CASSPTGFRSSYNEQFF
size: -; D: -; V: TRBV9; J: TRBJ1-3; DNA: TGTGCCAGCAGCGACCAGTCCTCTGGAAACACCATATATTTT; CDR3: CASSDQSSGNTIYF
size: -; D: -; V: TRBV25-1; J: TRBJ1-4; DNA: TGTGCCCCCGTGCGAGGGGTAGAAGAAAAACTGTTTTTT; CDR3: CAPVRGVEEKLFF
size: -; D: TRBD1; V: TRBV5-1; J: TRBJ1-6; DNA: TGCGCCAGCAGCTTGCCGACAGGGGGTTCACCCCTCCACTTT; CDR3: CASSLPTGGSPLHF
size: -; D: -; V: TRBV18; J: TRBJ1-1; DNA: TGTGCCAGCTCAACTGGACAGAACACTGAAGCTTTCTTT; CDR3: CASSTGQNTEAFF
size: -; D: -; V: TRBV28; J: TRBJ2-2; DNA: TGTGCCCCACTTACCCGGGCGCCCGCGAACACCGGGGAGCTGTTTTTT; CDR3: CAPLTRAPANTGELFF
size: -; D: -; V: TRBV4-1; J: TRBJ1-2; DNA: TGCGCCAGCAGCCAAGTTTTAGGGGCGGGTGGCTACACCTTC; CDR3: CASSQVLGAGGYTF
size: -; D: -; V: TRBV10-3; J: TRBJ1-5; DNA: TGTGCCATCAGTGAGTCACCCGGGGGCAGGGCCAATCAGCCCCAGCATTTT; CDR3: CAISESPGGRANQPQHF
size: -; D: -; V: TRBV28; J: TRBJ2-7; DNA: TGTGCCAGCAGTTTACGTCGCGGGCTAACACCCTACGAGCAGTACTTC; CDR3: CASSLRRGLTPYEQYF
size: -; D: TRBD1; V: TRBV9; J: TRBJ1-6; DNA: TGTGCCAGCAGCAGACAGGGTGTCAATTCACCCCTCCACTTT; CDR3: CASSRQGVNSPLHF
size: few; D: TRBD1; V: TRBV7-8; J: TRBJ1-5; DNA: TGTGCCAGCAGCTTGAGCCGGACAGGGGGCAATCAGCCCCAGCATTTT; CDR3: CASSLSRTGGNQPQHF
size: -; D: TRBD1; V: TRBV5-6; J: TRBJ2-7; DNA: TGTGCCAGCAGCTTAGGAGACAGGGCCCACGAGCAGTACTTC; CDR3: CASSLGDRAHEQYF
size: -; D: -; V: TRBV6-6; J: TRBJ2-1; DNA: TGTGCCAGCAGTTACGCGGGCACAGAGCAGTTCTTC; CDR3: CASSYAGTEQFF
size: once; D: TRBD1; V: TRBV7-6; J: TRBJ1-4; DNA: TGTGCCAGCAGCTTAGGGGACAGGGGCTTGTCTAATGAAAAACTGTTTTTT; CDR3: CASSLGDRGLSNEKLFF
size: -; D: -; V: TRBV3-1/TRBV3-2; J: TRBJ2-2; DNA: TGTGCCAGCAGCCCCCTAAGGGTGATCGCGAACACCGGGGAGCTGTTTTTT; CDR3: CASSPLRVIANTGELFF
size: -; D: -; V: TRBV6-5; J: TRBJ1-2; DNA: TGTGCCAGCAGTTATGGGGGGACTAACTATGGCTACACCTTC; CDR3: CASSYGGTNYGYTF
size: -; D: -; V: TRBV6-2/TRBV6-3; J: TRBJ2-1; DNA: TGTGCCAGCAGTTACTCGATCCTTAAGGACTTTTACAATGAGCAGTTCTTC; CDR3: CASSYSILKDFYNEQFF
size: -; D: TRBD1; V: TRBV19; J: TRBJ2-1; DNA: TGTGCCACAGAGACAGGGGGCTACAATGAGCAGTTCTTC; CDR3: CATETGGYNEQFF
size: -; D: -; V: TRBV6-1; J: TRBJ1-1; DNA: TGTGCCAGCAGTGAAAGAGCAACAGGTCTGAACACTGAAGCTTTCTTT; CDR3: CASSERATGLNTEAFF